These 25 T cell receptor beta chains originate from one sample sequenced in a study of a mutant IDH1 vaccine in newly diagnosed glioma. Their antigens are not known. Time point meaning: week 11, during vaccination. All doses held 300 ug of mutant IDH1 20-mer peptide, with topical imiquimod. Only in-frame clones appear in the TCRdb table, and some are missing; sequencing was by immunoSEQ multiplex PCR. The table lists fewer than 75,000 clones, around 84% of them singletons. The sample in question was PBMCs, obtained from a glioma patient whose treatment included an IDH1 peptide vaccine. These receptors came from a woman aged 45-59 years with glioma.

V gene TRBV4-1 combines with J gene TRBJ2-1; 9 nucleotides match TRBD1. In germline, CDR1 is MGHRA, CDR2 YSYEKL. CDR3 length: 16 residues. Trimming removed 5 bases from V and 6 bases from J; junction bases left unmatched: 11. The CDR3 loop is CASSLRTGATVNEQFF. The CDR3 nucleotides read TGCGCCAGCAGCTTGCGGACAGGGGCGACGGTCAATGAGCAGTTCTTC.

The chain employs TRBV9 and TRBJ2-7; D possibly corresponds to TRBD2 (6 bases). Trimming removed 2 bases from V and 0 bases from J, with 12 bases in between. Germline V CDR1 and CDR2: SGDLS, YYNGEE. The length of the CDR3 is 15 residues. In nucleotides, the CDR3 is TGTGCCAGCAGCGTCGCCGGGACTCACTCCTACGAGCAGTACTTC. This codes for CASSVAGTHSYEQYF.

This CDR3 is CSVRKGSTMETQYF. In nucleotides, the CDR3 is TGCAGCGTTCGAAAGGGGAGCACCATGGAGACCCAGTACTTC. The gene calls are TRBV29-1 and TRBJ2-5, with D possibly being TRBD1 or TRBD2 (5 bases each). Per germline, CDR1 SQVTM and CDR2 ANQGSEA. Trimming pared 5 bases from V and 5 bases from J, leaving 18 bases between. The CDR3 loop spans 14 amino acids.

The V gene is TRBV5-6, the J gene TRBJ2-5, with TRBD2 matching over 10 bases. V was pared by 4 bases and J by 5 bases, with 11 bases of the junction left unmatched. Germline V gene data show CDR1 as SGHDT and CDR2 as YYEEEE. CDR3 length equals 16 residues. The CDR3 DNA sequence: TGTGCCAGCAGCCCAGGCGGGACTAGCGCTGAGGAGACCCAGTACTTC. It translates to CASSPGGTSAEETQYF.

The V and J genes are TRBV19 and TRBJ1-4; 7 nucleotides align to TRBD1. This CDR3 spans 16 amino acids. Unmatched junction bases numbered 13, after V lost 5 bases and J lost 7 bases. Germline V gene lookup returns CDR1 LNHDA and CDR2 SQIVND (reference sequence). The CDR3 DNA reads TGTGCCAGTAGTCCCGATAGGGGGAGGGGGCGTGAAAAACTGTTTTTT. Translated: CASSPDRGRGREKLFF.

This chain uses TRBV29-1 with TRBJ2-2; 7 bases line up with TRBD1. There are 16 residues in the CDR3. V gave up 4 bases and J gave up 1 base; unmatched junction bases: 9. Germline loops: CDR1 SQVTM, CDR2 ANQGSEA. The CDR3 here is CSVGRGTALNTGELFF. Written as DNA, the CDR3 is TGCAGCGTTGGTAGAGGGACAGCCCTGAACACCGGGGAGCTGTTTTTT.

This clone has at least ten counts. The chain recombines TRBV9 with TRBJ2-7; TRBD1 agrees at 10 bases. The ends lost 4 bases at V and 5 bases at J; junction bases unmatched: 9. The CDR3 is 15 residues long. Per germline, CDR1 SGDLS and CDR2 YYNGEE. The CDR3 loop is CASSTMDRGVNEQYF. CDR3 DNA: TGTGCCAGCAGCACCATGGACAGGGGGGTGAACGAGCAGTACTTC.

This clone was recorded a few times. The chain uses TRBV7-2 and TRBJ2-1; the D gene could be TRBD1 or TRBD2 (5 bases each). This CDR3 spans 16 amino acids. Germline loops: CDR1 SGHTA, CDR2 FQGNSA. Trimming removed 5 bases at V and 3 bases at J, with 17 bases between. CDR3 nucleotides: TGTGCCAGCAGCCCCCAGGGACCGGCAAACTACAATGAGCAGTTCTTC. Protein: CASSPQGPANYNEQFF.

The chain joins TRBV30 to TRBJ2-7; possibly TRBD1 for D (6 bases). Germline lookup yields CDR1 GTSNPN and CDR2 SVGIG (reference sequence). Trimming took off 1 base at V and 4 bases at J, with 20 bases between the two ends. There are 16 residues in the CDR3. As DNA, the CDR3 is TGTGCCTGGAGTGAGGGAGAGGGCCAGGGGATGTACGAGCAGTACTTC. Protein product: CAWSEGEGQGMYEQYF.

The J gene is TRBJ2-3, the V gene TRBV7-6, with 11 bases matching TRBD2. The CDR3 is 16 amino acids. J was trimmed by 2 bases and V by 5 bases; bases with no gene match: 6. The germline CDR1 and CDR2 sequences are SGHVS and FNYEAQ. The CDR3 nucleotides are TGTGCCAGCAGCGGACTAGCGGGTGTAATCACAGATACGCAGTATTTT. This codes for CASSGLAGVITDTQYF.

This chain joins TRBV5-1 and TRBJ1-2; weak D call: TRBD1 (6 bases). CDR1 is SGHRS, CDR2 YFSETQ, per germline. The CDR3 covers 14 residues. V was cut by 4 bases and J by 0 bases, with 10 bases left in between. This CDR3 reads CASSGGAPNYGYTF. CDR3 in DNA: TGCGCCAGCAGCGGGGGGGCCCCTAACTATGGCTACACCTTC.

The chain carries TRBV19 and TRBJ1-1, with D tentatively TRBD1 (5 bases). This CDR3 is 15 amino acids long. The germline V and J ends were trimmed by 5 bases and 3 bases, with 16 bases remaining between them. Germline-derived CDR1 and CDR2 are LNHDA and SQIVND (reference sequence). The CDR3 DNA is TGTGCCAGTAGTGATGGGGGACCACCCGACACTGAAGCTTTCTTT. It specifies CASSDGGPPDTEAFF.

This rearrangement joins TRBV5-6 to TRBJ1-2; the D is unclear. V lost 3 bases and J lost 3, with 9 bases in between. The CDR3 sequence is 13 residues long. In germline, CDR1 is SGHDT, CDR2 YYEEEE. The CDR3 reads CASSSWAHYGYTF. CDR3 nucleotides: TGTGCCAGCAGCTCATGGGCCCACTATGGCTACACCTTC.

This chain connects TRBV5-4 to TRBJ2-3; 9 bases fit TRBD1. The CDR3 runs 14 residues. Unmatched junction bases numbered 5, after V lost 4 bases and J lost 5 bases. From germline, CDR1 is SGHNT and CDR2 YYREEE (reference sequence). The CDR3 nucleotides are TGTGCCAGCAGCGACGGACAGGGGATAGATACGCAGTATTTT. Its translation: CASSDGQGIDTQYF. Together with reference TRBV5-4 and TRBJ2-3, the CDR3 gives the full variable domain: ETGVTQSPTHLIKTRGQQVTLRCSSQSGHNTVSWYQQALGQGPQFIFQYYREEENGRGNFPPRFSGLQFPNYSSELNVNALELDDSALYLCASSDGQGIDTQYFGPGTRLTVL.

The gene calls are TRBV6-6 and TRBJ1-5; D unclear. This CDR3 contains 14 residues. CDR1 is MNHNY and CDR2 is SVGAGI in the germline V gene (reference sequence). The germline V and J ends were trimmed by 5 bases and 2 bases, with 10 bases remaining between them. The DNA of the CDR3 is TGTGCCAGCAGTCCCGGGAATGGCAATCAGCCCCAGCATTTT. Encoded protein: CASSPGNGNQPQHF.

The chain carries TRBV6-1 and TRBJ1-1, with D possibly being TRBD1 (5 bases). Germline V CDR1 and CDR2: MNHNS, SASEGT. Trimming shortened V by 10 bases and J by 4 bases, and 13 bases separated the two germline ends. The CDR3 is 12 amino acids. This CDR3 reads CATTGGGTEAFF. In nucleotides, the CDR3 is TGTGCCACCACGGGGGGTGGCACTGAAGCTTTCTTT.

The V call is TRBV5-4, the J call TRBJ1-1; no definite D call. Trimming left V 0 bases short and J 0 bases short, with 12 bases between. This CDR3 region has 16 residues. Germline V gene lookup returns CDR1 SGHNT and CDR2 YYREEE (reference sequence). The CDR3: CASSLASALLNTEAFF. CDR3 in DNA: TGTGCCAGCAGCTTGGCCAGCGCGCTCTTGAACACTGAAGCTTTCTTT.

The chain has TRBV9 and TRBJ2-4; 10 bases line up with TRBD1. Germline-derived CDR1 and CDR2 are SGDLS and YYNGEE. The V segment lost 0 bases and the J segment 3 bases; nucleotides outside the gene matches: 3. The CDR3 extends over 16 amino acids. The CDR3 DNA reads TGTGCCAGCAGCGTAGGGACAGGGGGAGTCAAAAACATTCAGTACTTC. It specifies CASSVGTGGVKNIQYF.

The V call is TRBV7-9, the J call TRBJ2-5; 7 nucleotides align to TRBD2. In germline, CDR1 is SEHNR, CDR2 FQNEAQ (reference sequence). Germline trimming cut 5 bases from V and 5 bases from J; bases unmatched to any gene: 8. The CDR3 spans 14 residues. For the CDR3, the DNA is TGTGCCAGCAGCCGAGGGAGGGGCACGGAGACCCAGTACTTC. It yields the protein CASSRGRGTETQYF.

This sequence joins TRBV2 and TRBJ2-2, with a tentative D call TRBD1 (6 bases). This CDR3 is 15 amino acids long. Germline CDR1 is SNHLY and CDR2 is FYNNEI. V lost 8 bases, J lost 12 bases, and 25 bases lay in between. CDR3: CASLKTQQGGRKLFF. The CDR3 DNA is TGTGCCAGCCTTAAAACCCAACAGGGTGGAAGGAAGCTGTTTTTT.

This chain connects TRBV5-1 to TRBJ1-4, with 10 bases lining up with TRBD1. Losses at the gene ends were 4 bases for V and 3 bases for J; bases not matched to a gene: 3. The CDR3 runs 15 residues. The germline V gene has CDR1 SGHRS and CDR2 YFSETQ. CDR3 bases: TGCGCCAGCAGCATGGGGACAGGGGCTAATGAAAAACTGTTTTTT. It is translated as CASSMGTGANEKLFF.

The chain links TRBV27 to TRBJ2-7; 9 bases line up with TRBD1. V shed 6 bases, J shed 3 bases, and the junction held 9 bases outside the gene matches. Germline V gives CDR1 MNHEY, CDR2 SMNVEV (reference sequence). This CDR3 has 15 residues. CDR3: CASSRPGQGVYEQYF. Written as DNA, the CDR3 is TGTGCCAGCAGCCGACCGGGACAGGGTGTCTACGAGCAGTACTTC.

The chain has TRBV4-1 and TRBJ1-4, with D tentatively TRBD1 (6 bases). The germline CDR1 and CDR2 sequences are MGHRA and YSYEKL. CDR3 length: 13 residues. V lost 1 base and J 8 bases, leaving 8 bases between the germline ends. The CDR3: CASSQVQGEKLFF. CDR3 in DNA: TGCGCCAGCAGCCAAGTCCAGGGGGAAAAACTGTTTTTT.

The CDR3 sequence is CASSPDRNTQYF. CDR3 bases: TGTGCCAGCAGCCCGGACCGAAATACGCAGTATTTT. The chain couples TRBV9 to TRBJ2-3; the D is unclear. This CDR3 contains 12 residues. The germline V gene has CDR1 SGDLS and CDR2 YYNGEE. With 4 bases removed from V and 7 bases from J, the gap between germline ends came to 10 bases.

DNA for the CDR3: TGCGCCAGCAGCCCTAAGAAGGGATACTCTCCTGAAGCTTTCTTT. Its translation: CASSPKKGYSPEAFF. The chain has TRBV4-3 and TRBJ1-1; no definite D call. The germline V and J ends were trimmed by 4 bases and 6 bases, with 18 bases remaining between them. The length of the CDR3 is 15 residues. Germline assignment: CDR1 LGHNA and CDR2 YSLEER.